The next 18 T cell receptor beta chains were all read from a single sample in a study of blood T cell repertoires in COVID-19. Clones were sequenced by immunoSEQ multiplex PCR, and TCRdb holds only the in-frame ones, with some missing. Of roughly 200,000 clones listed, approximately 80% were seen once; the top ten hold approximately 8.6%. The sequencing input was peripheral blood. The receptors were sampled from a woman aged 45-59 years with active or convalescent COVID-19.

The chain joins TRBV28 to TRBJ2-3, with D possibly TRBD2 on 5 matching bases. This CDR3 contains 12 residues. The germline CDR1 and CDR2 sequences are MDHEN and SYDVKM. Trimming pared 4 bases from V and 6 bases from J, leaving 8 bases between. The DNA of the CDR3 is TGTGCCAGCAGTTCCCAGCGGGATACGCAGTATTTT. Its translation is CASSSQRDTQYF.

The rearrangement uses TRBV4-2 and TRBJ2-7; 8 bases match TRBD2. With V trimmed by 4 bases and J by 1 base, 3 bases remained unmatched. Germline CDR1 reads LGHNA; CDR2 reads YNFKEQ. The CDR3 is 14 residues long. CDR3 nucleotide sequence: TGTGCCAGCAGCCTGGGACTAGAGTCCTACGAGCAGTACTTC. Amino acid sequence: CASSLGLESYEQYF.

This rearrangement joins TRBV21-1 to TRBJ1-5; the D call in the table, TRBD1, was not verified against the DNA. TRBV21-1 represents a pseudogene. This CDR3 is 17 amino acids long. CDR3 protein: CASSKGSGATSNQPQHF. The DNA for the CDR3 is TGTGCCAGCAGCAAAGGGTCAGGGGCAACTAGCAATCAGCCCCAGCATTTT.

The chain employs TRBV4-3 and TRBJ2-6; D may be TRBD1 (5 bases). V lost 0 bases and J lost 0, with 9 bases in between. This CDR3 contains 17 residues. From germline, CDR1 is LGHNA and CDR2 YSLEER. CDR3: CASSQDGQGSGANVLTF. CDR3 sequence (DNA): TGCGCCAGCAGCCAAGACGGGCAGGGCTCTGGGGCCAACGTCCTGACTTTC.

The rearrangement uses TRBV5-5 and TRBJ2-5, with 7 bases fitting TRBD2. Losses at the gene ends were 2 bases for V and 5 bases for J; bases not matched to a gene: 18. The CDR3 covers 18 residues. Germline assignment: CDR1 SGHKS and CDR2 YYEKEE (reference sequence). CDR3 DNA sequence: TGTGCCAGCAGCTTAAATTTAGGGTCGGGAGGAGGTTTGGAGACCCAGTACTTC. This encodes CASSLNLGSGGGLETQYF.

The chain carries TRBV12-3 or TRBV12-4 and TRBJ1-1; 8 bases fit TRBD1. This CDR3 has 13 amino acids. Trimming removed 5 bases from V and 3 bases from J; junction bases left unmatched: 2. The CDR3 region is CASSTDRDTEAFF. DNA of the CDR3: TGTGCCAGCAGTACGGACAGGGACACTGAAGCTTTCTTT.

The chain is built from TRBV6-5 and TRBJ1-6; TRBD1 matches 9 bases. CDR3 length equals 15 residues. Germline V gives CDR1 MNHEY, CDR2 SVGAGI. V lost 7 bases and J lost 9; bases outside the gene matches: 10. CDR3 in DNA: TGTGCCAGCACCCTCAGCCGGGGACAGGGTTCACCCCTCCACTTT. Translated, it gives CASTLSRGQGSPLHF.

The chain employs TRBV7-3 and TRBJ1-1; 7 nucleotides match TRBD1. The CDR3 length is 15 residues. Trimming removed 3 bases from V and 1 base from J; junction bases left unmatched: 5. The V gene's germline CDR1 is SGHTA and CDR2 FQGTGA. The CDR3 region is CASSFAGGRNTEAFF. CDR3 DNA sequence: TGTGCCAGCAGCTTTGCAGGGGGTAGGAACACTGAAGCTTTCTTT.

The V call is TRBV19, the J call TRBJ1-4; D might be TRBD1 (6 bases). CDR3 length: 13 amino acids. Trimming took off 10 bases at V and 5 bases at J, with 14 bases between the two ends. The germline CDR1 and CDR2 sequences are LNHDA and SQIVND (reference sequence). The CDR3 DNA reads TGTGCCACCTCGGACAGCCCCAATGAAAAACTGTTTTTT. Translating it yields CATSDSPNEKLFF. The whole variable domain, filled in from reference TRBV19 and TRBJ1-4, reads DGGITQSPKYLFRKEGQNVTLSCEQNLNHDAMYWYRQDPGQGLRLIYYSQIVNDFQKGDIAEGYSVSREKKESFPLTVTSAQKNPTAFYLCATSDSPNEKLFFGSGTQLSVL.

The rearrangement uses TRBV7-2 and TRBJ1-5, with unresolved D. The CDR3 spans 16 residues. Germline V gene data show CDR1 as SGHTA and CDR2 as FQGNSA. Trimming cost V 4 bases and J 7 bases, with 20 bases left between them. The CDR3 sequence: CASSSLGGSGGQPQHF. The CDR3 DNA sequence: TGTGCCAGCAGCTCACTTGGTGGTTCAGGAGGCCAGCCCCAGCATTTT.

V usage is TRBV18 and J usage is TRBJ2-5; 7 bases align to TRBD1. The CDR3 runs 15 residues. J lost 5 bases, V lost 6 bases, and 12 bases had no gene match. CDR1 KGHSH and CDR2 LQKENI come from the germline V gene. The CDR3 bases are TGTGCCAGCTCTCCTAAGGTGGACAGGACTGAGACCCAGTACTTC. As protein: CASSPKVDRTETQYF.

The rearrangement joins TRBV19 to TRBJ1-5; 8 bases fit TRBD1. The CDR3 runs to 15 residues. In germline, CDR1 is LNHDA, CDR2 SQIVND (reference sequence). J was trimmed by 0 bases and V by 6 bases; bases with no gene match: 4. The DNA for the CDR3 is TGTGCCAGTAGCTACAGGGGGGATAGCAATCAGCCCCAGCATTTT. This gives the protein CASSYRGDSNQPQHF.

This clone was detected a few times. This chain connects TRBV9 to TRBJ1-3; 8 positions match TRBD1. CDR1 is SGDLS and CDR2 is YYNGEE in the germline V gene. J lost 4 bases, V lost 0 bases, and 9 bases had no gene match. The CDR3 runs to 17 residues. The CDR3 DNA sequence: TGTGCCAGCAGCGTAGGCGGGACAGGTCTGGCGGGAAACACCATATATTTT. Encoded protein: CASSVGGTGLAGNTIYF.

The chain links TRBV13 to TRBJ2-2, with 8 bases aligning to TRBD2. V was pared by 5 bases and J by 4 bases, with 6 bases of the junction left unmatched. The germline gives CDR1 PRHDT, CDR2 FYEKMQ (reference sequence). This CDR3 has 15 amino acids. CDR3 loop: CASSLFRGGTGELFF. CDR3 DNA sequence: TGTGCCAGCAGCCTCTTCCGGGGGGGCACCGGGGAGCTGTTTTTT. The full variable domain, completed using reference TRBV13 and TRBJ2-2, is AAGVIQSPRHLIKEKRETATLKCYPIPRHDTVYWYQQGPGQDPQFLISFYEKMQSDKGSIPDRFSAQQFSDYHSELNMSSLELGDSALYFCASSLFRGGTGELFFGEGSRLTVL.

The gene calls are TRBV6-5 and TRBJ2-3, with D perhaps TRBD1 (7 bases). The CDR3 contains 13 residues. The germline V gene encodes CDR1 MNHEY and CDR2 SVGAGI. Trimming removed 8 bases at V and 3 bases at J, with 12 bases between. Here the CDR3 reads CASVAGGTDTQYF. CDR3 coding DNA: TGTGCCAGCGTGGCAGGGGGGACAGATACGCAGTATTTT.

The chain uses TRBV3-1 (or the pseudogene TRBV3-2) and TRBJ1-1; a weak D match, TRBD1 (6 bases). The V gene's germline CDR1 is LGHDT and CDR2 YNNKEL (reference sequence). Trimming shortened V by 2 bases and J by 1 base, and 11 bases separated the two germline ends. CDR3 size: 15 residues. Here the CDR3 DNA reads TGTGCCAGCAGCCAATCGTCAGGGGAGAACACTGAAGCTTTCTTT. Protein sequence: CASSQSSGENTEAFF.

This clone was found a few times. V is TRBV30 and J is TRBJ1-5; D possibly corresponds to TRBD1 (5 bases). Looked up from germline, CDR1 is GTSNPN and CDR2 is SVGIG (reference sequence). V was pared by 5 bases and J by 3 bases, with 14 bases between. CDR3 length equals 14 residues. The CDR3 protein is CAWGTSGDNQPQHF. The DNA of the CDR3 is TGTGCCTGGGGGACTAGCGGTGACAATCAGCCCCAGCATTTT.

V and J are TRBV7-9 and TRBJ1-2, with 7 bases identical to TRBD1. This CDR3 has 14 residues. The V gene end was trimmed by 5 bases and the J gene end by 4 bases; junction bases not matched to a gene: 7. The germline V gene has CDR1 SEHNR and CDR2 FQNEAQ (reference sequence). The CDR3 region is CASSPTTGPYGYTF. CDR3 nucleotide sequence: TGTGCCAGCAGCCCGACGACAGGGCCCTATGGCTACACCTTC.